This T cell receptor beta chain derives from a study of T cell responses to AZD1222 COVID-19 vaccine. Remarks on this clone: The antigen is unknown.

Study-wide results and limits: Seropositivity was recorded at baseline in only six AZD1222 recipients. After the peak T cell response, and only then, were repertoires sampled.

Looked up from germline, CDR1 is ENHRY and CDR2 is SYGVKD. This CDR3 has 13 residues. V was pared by 2 bases and J by 8 bases, with 12 bases between. Clones were sequenced by immunoSEQ multiplex PCR, and TCRdb holds only the in-frame ones, with some missing. The data hold some 56,000 clones, with approximately 85% observed a single time. The sequences come from peripheral blood, collected on day 0 of AZD1222 vaccination. This chain uses TRBV10-3 with TRBJ1-2; D remains unclear. The clonotype was recovered from an adult in good health. The CDR3 nucleotides are TGTGCCATCAGTGAGACTGAGCTCATAGGCTACACCTTC. It specifies CAISETELIGYTF.